The 18 T cell receptor beta chains below were found in one sample sequenced in a study of blood T cell repertoires in COVID-19. Clones were read by immunoSEQ multiplex PCR, and TCRdb kept only the in-frame ones, dropping some. The sample shows around 250,000 clones, more than 75% of them seen only once. Input material: peripheral blood. Receptor source: a woman aged 60-70 years who had recovered from COVID-19.

The gene calls are TRBV18 and TRBJ1-2; maybe TRBD1 (5 bases). Deletions cut 4 bases from V and 4 bases from J, with 7 bases between. CDR1 is KGHSH, CDR2 LQKENI, per germline. The length of the CDR3 is 12 residues. The CDR3 DNA reads as TGTGCCAGCTCACGCGACAGCTATGGCTACACCTTC. This sequence encodes CASSRDSYGYTF. Combining the CDR3 with reference TRBV18 and TRBJ1-2 gives the whole variable domain NAGVMQNPRHLVRRRGQEARLRCSPMKGHSHVYWYRQLPEEGLKFMVYLQKENIIDESGMPKERFSAEFPKEGPSILRIQQVVRGDSAAYFCASSRDSYGYTFGSGTRLTVV.

The genes are TRBV2 and TRBJ2-7, with 7 bases aligning to TRBD2. V lost 8 bases and J lost 2; bases outside the gene matches: 6. The CDR3 runs 13 residues. Per the germline V gene, CDR1 is SNHLY and CDR2 is FYNNEI. This CDR3 is CASQAGRTYEQYF. As DNA, the CDR3 is TGTGCCAGCCAAGCGGGGAGAACCTACGAGCAGTACTTC. The variable domain in full, with the rest retrieved from reference TRBV2 and TRBJ2-7, is EPEVTQTPSHQVTQMGQEVILRCVPISNHLYFYWYRQILGQKVEFLVSFYNNEISEKSEIFDDQFSVERPDGSNFTLKIRSTKLEDSAMYFCASQAGRTYEQYFGPGTRLTVT.

The V and J genes are TRBV11-3 and TRBJ2-1; 11 positions match TRBD2. The ends lost 2 bases at V and 5 bases at J; junction bases unmatched: 8. The CDR3 has 17 residues. Germline V gene sequence: CDR1 SGHNT, CDR2 YENEEA. The CDR3 nucleotides read TGTGCCAGCAGCTTATACGGTAGCGGGGGGGCACACAATGAGCAGTTCTTC. Translated, it gives CASSLYGSGGAHNEQFF.

This chain joins TRBV2 and TRBJ1-1, with D perhaps TRBD1 (5 bases). V was shortened by 0 bases and J by 7 bases, with 9 bases between the two germline ends. The CDR3 sequence is 13 residues long. Looked up from germline, CDR1 is SNHLY and CDR2 is FYNNEI. The CDR3 nucleotides are TGTGCCAGCAGTGAAGCGGGGCAGGGTGAAGCTTTCTTT. Translation gives CASSEAGQGEAFF.

This clone was counted only a few times. This chain uses TRBV7-6 with TRBJ1-6; 9 nucleotides agree with TRBD1. The junction had 11 bases not matched to a gene; V was cut back by 5 bases and J by 9 bases. This CDR3 has 16 amino acids. Germline V gives CDR1 SGHVS, CDR2 FNYEAQ. The chain's CDR3 is CASSPRTGATPSPLHF. DNA of the CDR3: TGTGCCAGCAGCCCCAGGACAGGGGCAACTCCTTCACCCCTCCACTTT.

The chain recombines TRBV4-3 with TRBJ2-3, with TRBD1 matching over 8 bases. With 1 base clipped from V and 0 bases from J, the junction kept 0 bases outside the gene matches. Germline loops: CDR1 LGHNA, CDR2 YSLEER. CDR3 length: 15 residues. Here the CDR3 DNA reads TGCGCCAGCAGCCAAGGGACAGGGAGCACAGATACGCAGTATTTT. It encodes CASSQGTGSTDTQYF.

To note about this clone: The junction does not match germline at one end; this may be a read error. V usage is TRBV5-8 and J usage is TRBJ2-7; D possibly corresponds to TRBD1 (5 bases). The CDR3 sequence is 13 residues long. Germline CDR1 SGHTS, CDR2 YDEGEE. The CDR3: CASSLLTDLSTFF. CDR3 sequence (DNA): TGTGCCAGCAGCCTATTGACAGACCTCTCAACGTTCTTC.

The genes are TRBV19 and TRBJ1-2, with TRBD1 matching 7 bases. V trimming: 2 bases; J trimming: 6 bases; junction bases outside the gene matches: 3. There are 13 residues in the CDR3. Germline V CDR1 and CDR2: LNHDA, SQIVND (reference sequence). CDR3 sequence reads: CASSIWQGDGYTF. The CDR3 region has the DNA TGTGCCAGTAGTATATGGCAGGGGGATGGCTACACCTTC.

The chain joins TRBV7-6 to TRBJ1-3, with D uncertain. This CDR3 has 16 residues. V dropped 1 base and J dropped 1 base, with 11 bases sitting between them. Germline CDR1 reads SGHVS; CDR2 reads FNYEAQ. CDR3 DNA sequence: TGTGCCAGCAGCTTAGATCAGGATCCTTCTGGAAACACCATATATTTT. It codes for CASSLDQDPSGNTIYF.

The chain couples TRBV4-1 to TRBJ1-5; the D gene is possibly TRBD1 (6 bases). This CDR3 has 19 residues. V was trimmed by 1 base and J by 0 bases, leaving 19 bases between them. The V gene's germline CDR1 is MGHRA and CDR2 YSYEKL. In DNA form, the CDR3 reads TGCGCCAGCAGCCAAGCGGTGAGTGGGGGCCAATATAGCAATCAGCCCCAGCATTTT. Translating gives CASSQAVSGGQYSNQPQHF.

The chain has TRBV19 and TRBJ1-5; D possibly corresponds to TRBD1 (5 bases). Germline CDR1 LNHDA, CDR2 SQIVND (reference sequence). The CDR3 contains 14 residues. Trimming shortened V by 7 bases and J by 2 bases, and 12 bases separated the two germline ends. The CDR3 reads CASKRGTGNQPQHF. CDR3 DNA sequence: TGTGCCAGTAAAAGGGGCACTGGCAATCAGCCCCAGCATTTT.

The chain recombines TRBV29-1 with TRBJ2-7, with TRBD1 matching over 11 bases. The germline CDR1 and CDR2 sequences are SQVTM and ANQGSEA. The CDR3 is 13 amino acids. The J segment lost 3 bases and the V segment lost 7 bases, leaving 5 bases of the junction unmatched. DNA for the CDR3: TGCAGCGCCGGGACAGGGGGTCTCTACGAGCAGTACTTC. Translated, it gives CSAGTGGLYEQYF.

The gene calls are TRBV10-3 and TRBJ2-2, with D possibly matching TRBD2 (5 bases). Trimming shortened V by 7 bases and J by 0 bases, and 6 bases separated the two germline ends. There are 13 residues in the CDR3. CDR1 is ENHRY, CDR2 SYGVKD, per germline. CDR3 region: CAIMGANTGELFF. The CDR3 nucleotides are TGTGCCATCATGGGAGCGAACACCGGGGAGCTGTTTTTT.

This chain connects TRBV25-1 to TRBJ1-2; a possible D gene is TRBD1 (6 bases). CDR3 length: 14 residues. V gave up 3 bases and J gave up 4 bases, with 12 bases separating them. Germline V gene data show CDR1 as MGHDK and CDR2 as SYGVNS. The CDR3 DNA reads TGTGCCAGCAGTGATCGGACAGAGGCCTATGGCTACACCTTC. Its translation is CASSDRTEAYGYTF.

The rearrangement uses TRBV2 and TRBJ2-2; no clear D. The V end was cut by 6 bases, the J end by 0 bases, with 11 bases between. CDR1 SNHLY and CDR2 FYNNEI come from the germline V gene. CDR3 length: 15 residues. Here the CDR3 DNA reads TGTGCCAGCAGCGAGACATTCGCGAACACCGGGGAGCTGTTTTTT. Protein product: CASSETFANTGELFF. Full variable domain (rest looked up from reference TRBV2 and TRBJ2-2): EPEVTQTPSHQVTQMGQEVILRCVPISNHLYFYWYRQILGQKVEFLVSFYNNEISEKSEIFDDQFSVERPDGSNFTLKIRSTKLEDSAMYFCASSETFANTGELFFGEGSRLTVL.

The chain uses TRBV6-6 and TRBJ2-5, with 7 bases that match TRBD2. The CDR3 is 14 amino acids. Germline V lookup: CDR1 MNHNY, CDR2 SVGAGI (reference sequence). Trimming took 4 bases from V and 1 from J; bases not matched to a gene: 3. In nucleotides, the CDR3 is TGTGCCAGCAGTTTTCGCGGGGGCCAAGAGACCCAGTACTTC. This codes for CASSFRGGQETQYF.

This chain uses TRBV3-1 (or the pseudogene TRBV3-2) with TRBJ2-7; D might be TRBD2 (6 bases). V dropped 4 bases and J dropped 5 bases, with 18 bases sitting between them. CDR1 is LGHDT, CDR2 YNNKEL, per germline (reference sequence). CDR3 length: 15 amino acids. CDR3 nucleotides: TGTGCCAGCAGCCCGGGACTCCAGCCCGTTCACGAGCAGTACTTC. The encoded protein is CASSPGLQPVHEQYF.

The J gene is TRBJ1-2, the V gene TRBV6-5, with TRBD1 matching over 8 bases. Germline trimming cut 5 bases from V and 9 bases from J; bases unmatched to any gene: 11. CDR1 is MNHEY, CDR2 SVGAGI, per germline. The CDR3 covers 14 residues. The CDR3 is CASSQQGGIVSYTF. The CDR3 DNA sequence: TGTGCCAGCAGTCAACAGGGGGGTATCGTAAGCTACACCTTC.